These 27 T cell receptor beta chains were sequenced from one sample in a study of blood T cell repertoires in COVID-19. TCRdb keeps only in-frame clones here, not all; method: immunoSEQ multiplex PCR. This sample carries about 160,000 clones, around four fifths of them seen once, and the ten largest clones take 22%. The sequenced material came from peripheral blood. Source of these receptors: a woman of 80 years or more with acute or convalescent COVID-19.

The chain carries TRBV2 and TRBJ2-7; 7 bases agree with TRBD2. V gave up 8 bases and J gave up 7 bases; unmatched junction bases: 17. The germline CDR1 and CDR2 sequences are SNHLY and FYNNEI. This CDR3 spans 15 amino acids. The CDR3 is CASGPLLAGAGEQYF. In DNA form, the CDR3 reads TGTGCCAGCGGCCCCCTCCTGGCGGGAGCGGGTGAGCAGTACTTC.

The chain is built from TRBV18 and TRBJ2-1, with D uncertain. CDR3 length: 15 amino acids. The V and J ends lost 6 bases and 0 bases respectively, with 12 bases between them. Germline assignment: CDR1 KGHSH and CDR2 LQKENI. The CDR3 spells CASSPRRSSYNEQFF. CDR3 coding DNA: TGTGCCAGCTCTCCAAGGCGGAGCTCCTACAATGAGCAGTTCTTC. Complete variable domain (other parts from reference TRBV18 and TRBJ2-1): NAGVMQNPRHLVRRRGQEARLRCSPMKGHSHVYWYRQLPEEGLKFMVYLQKENIIDESGMPKERFSAEFPKEGPSILRIQQVVRGDSAAYFCASSPRRSSYNEQFFGPGTRLTVL.

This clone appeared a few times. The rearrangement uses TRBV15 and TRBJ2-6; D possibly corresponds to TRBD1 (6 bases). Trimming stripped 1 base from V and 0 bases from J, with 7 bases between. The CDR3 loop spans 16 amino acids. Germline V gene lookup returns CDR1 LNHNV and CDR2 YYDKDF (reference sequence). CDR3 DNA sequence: TGTGCCACCAGCAGAGCGGGACACTCTGGGGCCAACGTCCTGACTTTC. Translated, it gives CATSRAGHSGANVLTF.

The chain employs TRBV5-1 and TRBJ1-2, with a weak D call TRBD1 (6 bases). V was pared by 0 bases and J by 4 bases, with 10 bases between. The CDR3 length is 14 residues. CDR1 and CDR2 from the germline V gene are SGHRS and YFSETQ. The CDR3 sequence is CASSLAGGAYGYTF. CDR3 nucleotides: TGCGCCAGCAGCTTGGCTGGGGGCGCCTATGGCTACACCTTC.

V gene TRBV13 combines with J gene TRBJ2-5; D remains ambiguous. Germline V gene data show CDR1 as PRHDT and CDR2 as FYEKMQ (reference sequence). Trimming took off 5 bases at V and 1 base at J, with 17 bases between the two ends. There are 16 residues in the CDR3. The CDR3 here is CASSPGPVSRQETQYF. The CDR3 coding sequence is TGTGCCAGCAGCCCCGGTCCGGTGAGTCGCCAAGAGACCCAGTACTTC.

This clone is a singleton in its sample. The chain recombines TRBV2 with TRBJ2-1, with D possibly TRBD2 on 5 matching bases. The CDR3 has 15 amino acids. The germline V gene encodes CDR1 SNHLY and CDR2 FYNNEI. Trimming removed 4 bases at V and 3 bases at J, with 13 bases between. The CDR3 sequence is CASSGMSGGYNEQFF. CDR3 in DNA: TGTGCCAGCAGTGGAATGAGCGGAGGCTACAATGAGCAGTTCTTC.

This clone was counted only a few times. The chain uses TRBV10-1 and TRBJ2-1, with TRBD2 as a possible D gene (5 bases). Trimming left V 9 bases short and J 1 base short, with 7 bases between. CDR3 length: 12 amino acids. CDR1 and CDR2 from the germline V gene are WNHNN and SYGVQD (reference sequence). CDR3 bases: TGCGCCAGGAGCGGATCCTACAATGAGCAGTTCTTC. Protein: CARSGSYNEQFF.

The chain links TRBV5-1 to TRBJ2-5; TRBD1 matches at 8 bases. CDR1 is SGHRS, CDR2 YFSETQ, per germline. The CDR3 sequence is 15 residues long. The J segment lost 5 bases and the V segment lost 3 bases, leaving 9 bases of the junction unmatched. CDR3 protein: CASSSPDREGETQYF. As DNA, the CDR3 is TGCGCCAGCAGCTCGCCGGACAGGGAAGGGGAGACCCAGTACTTC.

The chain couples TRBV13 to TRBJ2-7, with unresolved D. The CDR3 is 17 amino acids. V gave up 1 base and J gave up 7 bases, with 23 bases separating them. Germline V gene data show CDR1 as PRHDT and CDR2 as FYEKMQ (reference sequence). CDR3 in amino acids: CASSLALSRVEPTEQYF. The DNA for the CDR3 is TGTGCCAGCAGCTTAGCCCTCTCCCGGGTGGAACCTACGGAGCAGTACTTC.

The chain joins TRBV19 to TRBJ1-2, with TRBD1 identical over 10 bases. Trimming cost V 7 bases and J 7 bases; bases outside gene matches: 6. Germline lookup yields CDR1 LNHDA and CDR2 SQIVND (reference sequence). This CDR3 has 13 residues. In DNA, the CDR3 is TGTGCCAGTAATGACAGGGGGCTTGGTGGCTACACCTTC. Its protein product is CASNDRGLGGYTF.

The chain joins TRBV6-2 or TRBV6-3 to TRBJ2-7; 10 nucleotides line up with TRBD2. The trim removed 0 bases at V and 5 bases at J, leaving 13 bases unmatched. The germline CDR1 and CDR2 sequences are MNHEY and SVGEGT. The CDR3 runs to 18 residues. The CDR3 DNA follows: TGTGCCAGCAGTTACTCGGTGGCTAGCGGGAGCGGGCTGCACGAGCAGTACTTC. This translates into CASSYSVASGSGLHEQYF.

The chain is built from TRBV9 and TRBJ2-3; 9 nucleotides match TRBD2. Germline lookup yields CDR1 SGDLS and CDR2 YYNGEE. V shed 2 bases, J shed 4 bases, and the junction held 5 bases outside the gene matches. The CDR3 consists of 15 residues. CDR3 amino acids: CASSVAGGPADTQYF. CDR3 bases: TGTGCCAGCAGCGTGGCGGGAGGGCCAGCAGATACGCAGTATTTT.

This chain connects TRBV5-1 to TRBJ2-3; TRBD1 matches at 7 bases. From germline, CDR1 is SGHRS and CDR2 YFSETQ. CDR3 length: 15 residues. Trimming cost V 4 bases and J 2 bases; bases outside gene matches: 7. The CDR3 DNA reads TGCGCCAGCAGCAAGGGACAGCTAACCACAGATACGCAGTATTTT. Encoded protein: CASSKGQLTTDTQYF.

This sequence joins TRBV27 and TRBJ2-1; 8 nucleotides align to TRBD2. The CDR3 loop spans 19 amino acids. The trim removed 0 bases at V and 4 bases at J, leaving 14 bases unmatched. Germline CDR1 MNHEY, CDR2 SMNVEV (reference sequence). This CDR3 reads CASSLSPPIAGLVYNEQFF. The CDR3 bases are TGTGCCAGCAGTTTATCGCCCCCCATAGCGGGGCTGGTTTACAATGAGCAGTTCTTC.

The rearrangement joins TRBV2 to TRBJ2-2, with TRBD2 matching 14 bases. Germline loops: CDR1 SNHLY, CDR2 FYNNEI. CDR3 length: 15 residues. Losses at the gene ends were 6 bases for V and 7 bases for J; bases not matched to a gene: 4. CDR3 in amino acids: CASRGTSGSNGELFF. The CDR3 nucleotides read TGTGCCAGCAGGGGGACTAGCGGGAGTAACGGGGAGCTGTTTTTT.

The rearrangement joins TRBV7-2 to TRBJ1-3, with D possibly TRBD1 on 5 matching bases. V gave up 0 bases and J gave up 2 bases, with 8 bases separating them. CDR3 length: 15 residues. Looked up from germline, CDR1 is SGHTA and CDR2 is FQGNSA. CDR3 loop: CASSLAGLTGNTIYF. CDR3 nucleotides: TGTGCCAGCAGCTTAGCGGGACTAACTGGAAACACCATATATTTT.

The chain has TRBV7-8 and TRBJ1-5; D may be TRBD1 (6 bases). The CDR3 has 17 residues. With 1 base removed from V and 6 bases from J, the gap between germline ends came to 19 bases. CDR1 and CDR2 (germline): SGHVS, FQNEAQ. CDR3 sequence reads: CASSLEGELGISQPQHF. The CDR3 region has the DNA TGTGCCAGCAGCTTAGAGGGGGAGTTAGGGATAAGTCAGCCCCAGCATTTT.

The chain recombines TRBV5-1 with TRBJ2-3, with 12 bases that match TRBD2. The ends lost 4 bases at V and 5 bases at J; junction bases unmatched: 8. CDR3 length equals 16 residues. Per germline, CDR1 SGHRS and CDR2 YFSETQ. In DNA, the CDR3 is TGCGCCAGCAGCCGAGGACTAGCGGGAACAATAGATACGCAGTATTTT. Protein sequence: CASSRGLAGTIDTQYF.

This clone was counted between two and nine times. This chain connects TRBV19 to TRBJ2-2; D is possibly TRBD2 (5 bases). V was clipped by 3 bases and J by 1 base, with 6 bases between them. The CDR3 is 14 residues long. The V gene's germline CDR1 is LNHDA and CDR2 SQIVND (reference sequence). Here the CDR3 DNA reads TGTGCCAGTAGTATTCGGGAGAACACCGGGGAGCTGTTTTTT. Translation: CASSIRENTGELFF.

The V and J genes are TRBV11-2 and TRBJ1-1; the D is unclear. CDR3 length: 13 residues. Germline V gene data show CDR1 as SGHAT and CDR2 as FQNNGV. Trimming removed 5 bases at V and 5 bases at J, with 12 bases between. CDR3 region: CASSLYPGTEAFF. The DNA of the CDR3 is TGTGCCAGCAGCCTATATCCGGGGACTGAAGCTTTCTTT.

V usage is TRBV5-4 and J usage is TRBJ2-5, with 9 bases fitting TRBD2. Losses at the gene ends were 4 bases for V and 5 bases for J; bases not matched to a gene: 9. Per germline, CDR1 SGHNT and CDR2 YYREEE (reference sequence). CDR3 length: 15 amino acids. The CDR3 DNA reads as TGTGCCAGCAGCCAGCTTTTAGCGGGAGACGAGACCCAGTACTTC. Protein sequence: CASSQLLAGDETQYF.

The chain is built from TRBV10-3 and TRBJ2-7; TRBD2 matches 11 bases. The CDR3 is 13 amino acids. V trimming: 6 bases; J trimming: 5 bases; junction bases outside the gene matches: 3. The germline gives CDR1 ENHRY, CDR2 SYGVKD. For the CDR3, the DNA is TGTGCCATCAGCCCGGGACTAGCGGACGAGCAGTACTTC. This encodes CAISPGLADEQYF.

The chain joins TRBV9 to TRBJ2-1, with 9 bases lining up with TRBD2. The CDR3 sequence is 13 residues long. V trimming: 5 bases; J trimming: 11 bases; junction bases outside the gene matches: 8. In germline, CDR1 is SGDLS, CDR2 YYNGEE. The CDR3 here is CASSPRSGSKQFF. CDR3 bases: TGTGCCAGCAGTCCTCGTAGCGGGAGCAAGCAGTTCTTC.

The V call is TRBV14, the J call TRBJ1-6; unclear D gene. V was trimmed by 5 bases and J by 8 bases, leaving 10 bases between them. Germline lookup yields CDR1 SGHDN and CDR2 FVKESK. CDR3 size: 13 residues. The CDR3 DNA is TGTGCCAGCAGCTCCGGGGTTCATTCACCCCTCCACTTT. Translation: CASSSGVHSPLHF.

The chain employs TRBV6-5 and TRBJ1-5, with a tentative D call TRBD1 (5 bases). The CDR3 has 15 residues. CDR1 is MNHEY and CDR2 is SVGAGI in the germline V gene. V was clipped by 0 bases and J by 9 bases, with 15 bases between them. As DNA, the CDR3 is TGTGCCAGCAGTTACTCGGGGCGCGGGGAATCGCCCCAGCATTTT. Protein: CASSYSGRGESPQHF.

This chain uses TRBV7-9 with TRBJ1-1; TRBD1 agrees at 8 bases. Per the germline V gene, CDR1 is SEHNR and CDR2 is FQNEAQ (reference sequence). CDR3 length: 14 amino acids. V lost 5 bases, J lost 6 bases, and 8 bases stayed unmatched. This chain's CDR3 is CASSTTGVASEAFF. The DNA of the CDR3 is TGTGCCAGCAGCACGACAGGGGTCGCCTCTGAAGCTTTCTTT. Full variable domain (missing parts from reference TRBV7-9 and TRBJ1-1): DTGVSQNPRHKITKRGQNVTFRCDPISEHNRLYWYRQTLGQGPEFLTYFQNEAQLEKSRLLSDRFSAERPKGSFSTLEIQRTEQGDSAMYLCASSTTGVASEAFFGQGTRLTVV.

CDR3 region: CAWRERSYNEQFF. The CDR3 bases are TGTGCCTGGCGGGAAAGGTCCTACAATGAGCAGTTCTTC. The chain uses TRBV30 and TRBJ2-1; possibly TRBD2 for D (5 bases). Trimming left V 5 bases short and J 1 base short, with 9 bases between. This CDR3 region has 13 residues. Germline V gene lookup returns CDR1 GTSNPN and CDR2 SVGIG (reference sequence).